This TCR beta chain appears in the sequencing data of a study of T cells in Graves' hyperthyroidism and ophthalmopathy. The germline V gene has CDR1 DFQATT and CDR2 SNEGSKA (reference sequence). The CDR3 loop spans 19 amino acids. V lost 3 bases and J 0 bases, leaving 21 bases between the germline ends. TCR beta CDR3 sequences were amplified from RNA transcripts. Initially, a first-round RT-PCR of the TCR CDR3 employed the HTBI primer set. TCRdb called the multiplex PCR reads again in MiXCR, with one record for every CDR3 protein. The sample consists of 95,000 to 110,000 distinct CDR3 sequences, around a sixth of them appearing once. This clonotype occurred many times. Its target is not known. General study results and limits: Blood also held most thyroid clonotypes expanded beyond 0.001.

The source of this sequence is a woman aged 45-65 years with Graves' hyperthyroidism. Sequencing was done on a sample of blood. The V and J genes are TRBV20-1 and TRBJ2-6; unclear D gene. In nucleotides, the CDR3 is TGCAGTGCTAGTCGTGGCATGGGCAGCCTATACTCTGGGGCCAACGTCCTGACTTTC. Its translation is CSASRGMGSLYSGANVLTF.